These T cell receptor beta chains were read from a single sample in a study of blood T cell repertoires in COVID-19. Libraries were prepared by immunoSEQ multiplex PCR; TCRdb keeps only in-frame clonotypes and omits some of them. The sample has about 120,000 clones; around 79% are singletons. Sequencing was done on a sample of peripheral blood. The receptor set was obtained from a man between 65 and 80 years old with acute or convalescent COVID-19. The conserved cysteine and the conserved F or W are not part of the CDR3 here. A clone size is listed for some rows: how often the clone was seen (once, few, many), or a class if it is expanded.

V	size	J	CDR3
TRBV4-1	-	TRBJ2-3	ASSLGGGTVSTDTQY
TRBV7-8	few	TRBJ2-5	ASSQRDRGLRETQY
TRBV24-1	-	TRBJ1-1	ATSGPGQGGTEAF
TRBV2	-	TRBJ2-6	ASSWGAGPGSGGANVLT
TRBV14	-	TRBJ1-1	ASSQDLVGTEAF
TRBV7-9	once	TRBJ1-1	ASSTQGAGGTEAF
TRBV3-1/TRBV3-2	-	TRBJ1-6	ASSQESTGDRYNSPLH
TRBV7-3	-	TRBJ2-1	ASSLGLAGDNEQF
TRBV21-1	-	TRBJ1-1	ASTTQGSAEAF
TRBV3-1/TRBV3-2	-	TRBJ2-5	ASSLWDRETQY
TRBV19	-	TRBJ2-7	ASSNLGQGIYEQY
TRBV21-1	-	TRBJ1-1	ASSEGQEDTEAF
TRBV5-1	-	TRBJ2-1	ASSLTGASYNEQF
TRBV28	-	TRBJ1-5	ASEGWRRGTSSNQPQH
TRBV5-1	few	TRBJ2-7	ASGRLGSPYEQY
TRBV5-4	once	TRBJ2-6	ASSLRGTAANVLT
TRBV5-6	once	TRBJ2-5	ASSGDRGDQETQY
TRBV5-1	-	TRBJ2-1	ASSLGSGDYNEQF
TRBV21-1	-	TRBJ1-3	ASSKGIRRGGNTIY
TRBV2	-	TRBJ2-1	ASSLGVYNEQF
TRBV5-1	-	TRBJ2-7	ASSSLPGTAYEQY
TRBV5-1	-	TRBJ2-3	ASSLGHLAGRHTDTQY
TRBV7-3	few	TRBJ2-7	ASSVTSGGSEQY
TRBV4-1	-	TRBJ2-6	ASSQEDSWAAGANVLT
TRBV19	-	TRBJ2-2	ASSIDTGLGGWGTGELF
TRBV7-7	-	TRBJ2-2	ASSLSRTGELF
TRBV4-2	-	TRBJ2-1	ASSSDGDSANEQF
TRBV4-3	-	TRBJ1-2	ASSQVGGEGGYGYT
TRBV6-5	-	TRBJ2-7	ASSRTGGIDEQY
TRBV5-1	-	TRBJ1-6	ASRGGAYNSPLH
TRBV5-1	-	TRBJ2-3	ASSTDRVGTDTQY
TRBV11-2	once	TRBJ1-6	ASSPSGGQGGSPLH
TRBV27	-	TRBJ2-2	ASSFRDRAGTGELF
TRBV5-5	-	TRBJ2-5	ASSLPGVGETQY
TRBV7-7	-	TRBJ2-2	ASSFAGRSTGELF
TRBV9	once	TRBJ1-1	ASSPNAGDGGAF
TRBV11-3	few	TRBJ2-7	ASSLNSLGQVSYEQY
TRBV5-1	-	TRBJ1-1	ASSPDPGRVNTEAF
TRBV6-5	-	TRBJ2-6	ASDSSGANVLT
TRBV18	-	TRBJ2-4	ASSPEGVNIQY
TRBV12-3/TRBV12-4	-	TRBJ1-1	ASSWGQNTEAF
TRBV19	-	TRBJ2-3	ASSIGPGRTDTQY
TRBV4-3	-	TRBJ1-1	ASSPDRSTEAF
TRBV11-3	-	TRBJ2-5	ASSSRQQETQY
TRBV18	once	TRBJ1-6	ASSENQINEGNSPLH
TRBV2	-	TRBJ1-1	ASSQGSQAF
TRBV7-2	-	TRBJ1-5	ASSSGTRLSNQPQH